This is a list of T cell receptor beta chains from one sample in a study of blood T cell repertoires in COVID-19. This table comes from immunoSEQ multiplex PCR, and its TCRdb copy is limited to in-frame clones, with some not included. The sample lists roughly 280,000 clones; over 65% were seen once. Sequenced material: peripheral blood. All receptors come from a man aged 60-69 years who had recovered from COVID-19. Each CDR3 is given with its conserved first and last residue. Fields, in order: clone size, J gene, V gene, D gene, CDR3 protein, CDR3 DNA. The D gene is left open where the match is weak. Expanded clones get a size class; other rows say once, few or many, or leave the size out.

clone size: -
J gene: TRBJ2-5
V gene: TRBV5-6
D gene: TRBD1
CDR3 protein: CASSFPTGVGETQYF
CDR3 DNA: TGTGCCAGCAGTTTCCCGACAGGGGTTGGAGAGACCCAGTACTTC

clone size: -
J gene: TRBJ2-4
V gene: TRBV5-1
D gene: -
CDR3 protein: CASSLGGSNIQYF
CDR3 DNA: TGCGCCAGCAGCTTGGGGGGCTCGAACATTCAGTACTTC

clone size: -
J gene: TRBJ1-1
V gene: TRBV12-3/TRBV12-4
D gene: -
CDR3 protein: CASSLEISTEAFF
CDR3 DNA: TGTGCCAGCAGTTTAGAGATTAGCACTGAAGCTTTCTTT

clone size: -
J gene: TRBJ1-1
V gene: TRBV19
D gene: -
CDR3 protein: CASRKGITNTEAFF
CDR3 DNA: TGTGCCAGCCGAAAGGGGATTACGAACACTGAAGCTTTCTTT

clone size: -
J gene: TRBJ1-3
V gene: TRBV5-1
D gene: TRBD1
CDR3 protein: CASSLPTTGSGNTIYF
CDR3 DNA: TGCGCCAGCAGCTTGCCTACGACAGGGTCTGGAAACACCATATATTTT

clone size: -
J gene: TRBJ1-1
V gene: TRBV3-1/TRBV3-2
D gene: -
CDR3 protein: CASSQQGILKAFF
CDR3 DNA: TGTGCCAGCAGCCAACAGGGCATCCTGAAAGCTTTCTTT

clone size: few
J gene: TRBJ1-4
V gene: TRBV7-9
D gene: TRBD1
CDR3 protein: CASSWTGGSEKLFF
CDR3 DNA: TGTGCCAGCAGTTGGACAGGGGGCAGTGAAAAACTGTTTTTT

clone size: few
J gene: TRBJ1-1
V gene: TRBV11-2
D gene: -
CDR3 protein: CASNLGGVRTEAFF
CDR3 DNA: TGTGCCAGCAACCTCGGGGGGGTGAGAACTGAAGCTTTCTTT

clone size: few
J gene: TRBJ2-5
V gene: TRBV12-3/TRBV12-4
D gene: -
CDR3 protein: CASKEGGGQTQYF
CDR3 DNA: TGTGCCAGCAAGGAGGGGGGAGGGCAGACCCAGTACTTC

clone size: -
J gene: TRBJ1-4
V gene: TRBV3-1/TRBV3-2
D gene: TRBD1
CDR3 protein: CASSQEGQVHRKLFF
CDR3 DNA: TGTGCCAGCAGCCAAGAGGGACAGGTGCACAGAAAACTGTTTTTT

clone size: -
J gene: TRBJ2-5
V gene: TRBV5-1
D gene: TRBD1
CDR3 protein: CATRRTGGQETQYF
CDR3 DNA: TGCGCCACGAGGCGCACAGGGGGACAAGAGACCCAGTACTTC

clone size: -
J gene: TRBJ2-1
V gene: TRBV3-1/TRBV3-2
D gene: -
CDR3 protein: CASSQRGGTDSNEQFF
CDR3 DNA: TGTGCCAGCAGCCAAAGGGGGGGGACGGACTCCAATGAGCAGTTCTTC

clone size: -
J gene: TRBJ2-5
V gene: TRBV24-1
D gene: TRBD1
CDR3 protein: CATSDAGTVQETQYF
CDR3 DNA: TGTGCCACCAGTGATGCCGGGACAGTCCAAGAGACCCAGTACTTC

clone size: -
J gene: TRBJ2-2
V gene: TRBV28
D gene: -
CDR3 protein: CASSLDRLTTGFGELFF
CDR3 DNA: TGTGCCAGCAGTTTAGACCGACTAACGACTGGTTTTGGGGAGCTGTTTTTT

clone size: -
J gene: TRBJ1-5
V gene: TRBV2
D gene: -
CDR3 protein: CASSDRRTNQPQHF
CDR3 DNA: TGTGCCAGCAGCGACAGGAGAACTAATCAGCCCCAGCATTTT

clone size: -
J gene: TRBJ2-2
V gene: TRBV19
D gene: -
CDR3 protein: CASSIGRWRPGELFF
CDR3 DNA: TGTGCCAGTAGTATCGGAAGGTGGAGGCCCGGGGAGCTGTTTTTT

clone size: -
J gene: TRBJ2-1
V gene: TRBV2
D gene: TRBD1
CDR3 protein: CASRTTGTGGRNEQFF
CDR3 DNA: TGTGCCAGCAGGACGACCGGGACAGGGGGTCGGAATGAGCAGTTCTTC

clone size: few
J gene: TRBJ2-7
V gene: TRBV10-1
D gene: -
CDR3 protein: CASSESGRGSKEQYF
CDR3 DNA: TGCGCCAGCAGTGAGTCGGGCAGGGGCTCTAAAGAGCAGTACTTC